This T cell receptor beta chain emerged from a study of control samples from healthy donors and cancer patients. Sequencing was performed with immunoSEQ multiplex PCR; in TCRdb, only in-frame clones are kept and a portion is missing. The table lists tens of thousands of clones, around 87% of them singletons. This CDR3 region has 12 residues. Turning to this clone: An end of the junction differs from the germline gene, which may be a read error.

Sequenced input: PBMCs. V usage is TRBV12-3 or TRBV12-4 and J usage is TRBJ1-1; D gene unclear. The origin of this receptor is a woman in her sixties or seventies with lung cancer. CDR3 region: CASSLEGLEALF. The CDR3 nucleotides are TGTGCCAGCAGTTTGGAAGGGCTTGAAGCTCTCTTT.